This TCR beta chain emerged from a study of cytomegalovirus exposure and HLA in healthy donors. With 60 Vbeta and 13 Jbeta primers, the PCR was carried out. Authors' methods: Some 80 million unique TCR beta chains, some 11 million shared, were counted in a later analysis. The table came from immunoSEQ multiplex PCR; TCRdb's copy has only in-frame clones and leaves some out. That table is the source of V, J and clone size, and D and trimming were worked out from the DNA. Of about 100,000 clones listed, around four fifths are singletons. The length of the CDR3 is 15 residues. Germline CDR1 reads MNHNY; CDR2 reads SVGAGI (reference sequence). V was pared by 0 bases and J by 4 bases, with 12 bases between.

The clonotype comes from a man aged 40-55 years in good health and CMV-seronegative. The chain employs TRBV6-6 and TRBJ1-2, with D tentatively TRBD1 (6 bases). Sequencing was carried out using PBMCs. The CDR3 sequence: CASSYSAQGTYGYTF. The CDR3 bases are TGTGCCAGCAGTTACTCAGCGCAGGGGACCTATGGCTACACCTTC.